The rows below give T cell receptor beta chains drawn from one sample of a study of CD8 T cells in Susac syndrome. A single record per CDR3 protein comes from TCRdb applying MiXCR to the immunoSEQ multiplex PCR reads. This sample has some 180,000 distinct CDR3 sequences, with 91% found just once. Sample: CD4+ T cells from PBMCs. The receptors derive from a human donor with Susac syndrome. The conserved cysteine and the conserved F or W are not part of the CDR3 here.

TRBV5-1,TRBJ2-3,ASSHRQGDTDTQY
TRBV7-2,TRBJ2-1,ASSLSGLALQNEQF
TRBV12-3/TRBV12-4,TRBJ2-1,ASSLGQSNEQF
TRBV19,TRBJ2-7,ASTSGGQNYEQY
TRBV7-8,TRBJ2-5,ASSLGRGLQETQY
TRBV4-1,TRBJ1-2,ASSQVTGIANYGYT
TRBV5-6,TRBJ2-2,ASSRGLAGGTGELF
TRBV6-5,TRBJ1-4,ASSLTQGADEKLF
TRBV7-9,TRBJ1-4,ASSSQGDTNEKLF
TRBV12-5,TRBJ2-7,ASGLGHEQY
TRBV20-1,TRBJ1-5,SASLGQEVRGNQPQH
TRBV19,TRBJ1-4,ASSIQDVEKLF
TRBV14,TRBJ2-4,ASSQDPLGWKAKNIQY
TRBV4-2,TRBJ2-7,ASSQDLVAGPYEQY
TRBV28,TRBJ2-7,ASSAKHGRLAEQY
TRBV6-5,TRBJ1-2,ASSGRYGYT
TRBV15,TRBJ1-2,ATSPGRGSHGYT
TRBV11-2,TRBJ2-5,ASSLASGSPD
TRBV30,TRBJ1-5,AWSGGEPGQGYQPQH
TRBV12-3/TRBV12-4,TRBJ1-2,ASSSRDRGIHGYT
TRBV29-1,TRBJ2-2,SATPQGANTGELF
TRBV5-1,TRBJ2-7,ASSLALGARREQY